The T cell receptor (beta chain) described here comes from a study of shared clonotypes between healthy human individuals. The overall study: Participating donors consisted of a couple of women and a few men aged 18 to 49. Study-wide results and caveats: The study generally estimated greater richness for naive than memory subsets. Limited genetic and exposure-history diversity came from having few donors.

A deep-level run was used for the assay. Profiled with immunoSEQ multiplex PCR; TCRdb holds only in-frame clones, not every one. The sample records some 2,000,000 clones, 95% being singletons. The germline V gene encodes CDR1 MNHNS and CDR2 SASEGT. CDR3 length: 13 amino acids. The V end was cut by 8 bases, the J end by 5 bases, with 15 bases between. Turning to this clone: What it binds is unknown.

J is TRBJ2-5 and V is TRBV6-1; the D gene is possibly TRBD2 (6 bases). The TCR comes from a man aged 18-30 years in good health. The sequenced material came from naive CD4+ T cells sorted from blood. Subset here: CD45RA+ positively selected. CDR3 sequence reads: CASGSAGRETQYF. The CDR3 coding sequence is TGTGCCAGCGGTTCGGCGGGGAGGGAGACCCAGTACTTC.